The 30 T cell receptor beta chains in this list originate from one sample, sequenced in a study of cytomegalovirus exposure and HLA in healthy donors. Assay used: immunoSEQ multiplex PCR; TCRdb lists only in-frame clones, some missing. Seen here are about 200,000 clones, roughly 82% observed once, and the top ten hold around 15%. The sequenced material came from PBMCs. The receptors come from a woman in her 30s in good health and CMV-seropositive.

The V gene is TRBV9, the J gene TRBJ1-2; TRBD1 aligns across 9 bases. From germline, CDR1 is SGDLS and CDR2 YYNGEE. Germline trimming cut 4 bases from V and 4 bases from J; bases unmatched to any gene: 8. The CDR3 spans 15 residues. CDR3 in amino acids: CASSPGTGSGYGYTF. The CDR3 bases are TGTGCCAGCAGCCCGGGGACAGGGTCTGGCTATGGCTACACCTTC.

The gene calls are TRBV6-1 and TRBJ2-2; 9 bases are shared with TRBD1. CDR1 and CDR2 from the germline V gene are MNHNS and SASEGT. The CDR3 has 15 amino acids. Trimming took 7 bases from V and 6 from J; bases not matched to a gene: 9. CDR3 nucleotides: TGTGCCAGCAAACAGGGGGCGAATTCAGCCGGGGAGCTGTTTTTT. Its protein product is CASKQGANSAGELFF.

The V call is TRBV4-2, the J call TRBJ1-5; D gene unclear. CDR1 is LGHNA, CDR2 YNFKEQ, per germline. This CDR3 comprises 13 residues. The V and J ends lost 4 bases and 4 bases respectively, with 8 bases between them. CDR3 amino acids: CASSRRGNQPQHF. Written as DNA, the CDR3 is TGTGCCAGCAGCCGACGAGGGAATCAGCCCCAGCATTTT.

J is TRBJ2-6 and V is TRBV5-4; 7 bases align to TRBD1. Unmatched junction bases numbered 4, after V lost 1 base and J lost 3 bases. This CDR3 has 16 residues. Germline V gene lookup returns CDR1 SGHNT and CDR2 YYREEE (reference sequence). The CDR3 is CASSLRQGLGANVLTF. The CDR3 bases are TGTGCCAGCAGCTTGAGACAGGGTCTTGGGGCCAACGTCCTGACTTTC.

The V and J genes are TRBV6-5 and TRBJ2-3; maybe TRBD1 (5 bases). V lost 5 bases and J 2 bases, leaving 11 bases between the germline ends. Germline CDR1 MNHEY, CDR2 SVGAGI. The CDR3 is 14 residues long. This CDR3 reads CASSLRASTDTQYF. The CDR3 nucleotides read TGTGCCAGCAGTCTCAGGGCTTCCACAGATACGCAGTATTTT.

The gene calls are TRBV4-1 and TRBJ1-2; 7 bases match TRBD1. There are 15 residues in the CDR3. Germline V gene lookup returns CDR1 MGHRA and CDR2 YSYEKL. The junction had 5 bases not matched to a gene; V was cut back by 4 bases and J by 0 bases. CDR3 DNA sequence: TGCGCCAGCAGCCCCCTTGGACAGGCTAACTATGGCTACACCTTC. Translating gives CASSPLGQANYGYTF.

The rearrangement uses TRBV11-2 and TRBJ2-1; TRBD1 is a possible D gene (6 bases). With 6 bases removed from V and 1 base from J, the gap between germline ends came to 13 bases. CDR3 length: 15 residues. CDR1 is SGHAT, CDR2 FQNNGV, per germline. The CDR3 region has the DNA TGTGCCAGCAGACCCGACCAGGGGTCCTACAATGAGCAGTTCTTC. Translating it yields CASRPDQGSYNEQFF. Full variable domain (remainder filled in from reference TRBV11-2 and TRBJ2-1): EAGVAQSPRYKIIEKRQSVAFWCNPISGHATLYWYQQILGQGPKLLIQFQNNGVVDDSQLPKDRFSAERLKGVDSTLKIQPAKLEDSAVYLCASRPDQGSYNEQFFGPGTRLTVL.

The rearrangement joins TRBV4-1 to TRBJ2-3; TRBD2 matches at 12 bases. V dropped 5 bases and J dropped 12; count of bases not matched to a gene: 12. This CDR3 comprises 15 residues. Per germline, CDR1 MGHRA and CDR2 YSYEKL. The DNA of the CDR3 is TGCGCCAGCAGCTGGACTAGCGGGACCCGCGGGTCTCAGTATTTT. Residues: CASSWTSGTRGSQYF.

This sequence joins TRBV29-1 and TRBJ1-2; D is ambiguous. The germline CDR1 and CDR2 sequences are SQVTM and ANQGSEA. This CDR3 region has 11 residues. V lost 4 bases and J 8 bases, leaving 11 bases between the germline ends. The CDR3 DNA reads as TGCAGCGTTGGACCCGGGAACGGCTACACCTTC. It specifies CSVGPGNGYTF.

J is TRBJ1-2 and V is TRBV7-8, with a possible D match to TRBD1 (6 bases). CDR1 and CDR2 (germline): SGHVS, FQNEAQ. The V gene lost 6 bases and the J gene lost 2 bases, with 13 bases spanning the gap. CDR3 length: 14 residues. The CDR3 nucleotides are TGTGCCAGCAGTTTGACAGGATCCAACTATGGCTACACCTTC. It specifies CASSLTGSNYGYTF.

This chain joins TRBV5-6 and TRBJ2-5; D gene uncertain. Trimming cost V 0 bases and J 0 bases, with 18 bases left between them. CDR3 length: 18 residues. Germline values: CDR1 SGHDT, CDR2 YYEEEE. The CDR3 DNA follows: TGTGCCAGCAGCTTGGCCTTTAGCACCACAATATACCAAGAGACCCAGTACTTC. Its translation: CASSLAFSTTIYQETQYF.

The chain recombines TRBV5-1 with TRBJ2-7; TRBD2 matches at 10 bases. Trimming at V came to 0 bases and at J to 3 bases, leaving 15 bases not matched to a gene. Germline CDR1 SGHRS, CDR2 YFSETQ. The CDR3 runs 19 residues. The CDR3 loop reads CASSLDGASGRRGNYEQYF. Here the CDR3 DNA reads TGCGCCAGCAGCTTGGACGGGGCTAGCGGGAGAAGGGGGAACTACGAGCAGTACTTC.

The gene calls are TRBV5-1 and TRBJ2-5; D call uncertain. CDR3 size: 14 residues. Germline values: CDR1 SGHRS, CDR2 YFSETQ. The V gene lost 0 bases and the J gene lost 0 bases, with 6 bases spanning the gap. The CDR3 DNA is TGCGCCAGCAGCTTGGACAGCAACCAAGAGACCCAGTACTTC. Its translation: CASSLDSNQETQYF.

The rearrangement joins TRBV27 to TRBJ2-7, with D possibly matching TRBD2 (5 bases). V lost 2 bases and J 6 bases, leaving 20 bases between the germline ends. The CDR3 totals 16 residues. Looked up from germline, CDR1 is MNHEY and CDR2 is SMNVEV (reference sequence). The CDR3 sequence: CASSLRSNLEDSEQYF. CDR3 coding DNA: TGTGCCAGCAGTTTAAGGTCTAACCTGGAGGACTCCGAGCAGTACTTC.

V gene TRBV18 combines with J gene TRBJ2-7; TRBD1 matches 7 bases. The CDR3 extends over 14 amino acids. V lost 3 bases to trimming and J lost 6 bases; unmatched junction nucleotides: 8. Germline V gives CDR1 KGHSH, CDR2 LQKENI. CDR3 loop: CASSPGQRIGEQYF. CDR3 in DNA: TGTGCCAGCTCACCGGGACAGAGGATCGGCGAGCAGTACTTC. The entire variable domain, with the rest obtained from reference TRBV18 and TRBJ2-7, is as follows: NAGVMQNPRHLVRRRGQEARLRCSPMKGHSHVYWYRQLPEEGLKFMVYLQKENIIDESGMPKERFSAEFPKEGPSILRIQQVVRGDSAAYFCASSPGQRIGEQYFGPGTRLTVT.

The V gene is TRBV10-2, the J gene TRBJ2-7; 10 bases are a match to TRBD2. Trimming took 8 bases from V and 3 from J; bases not matched to a gene: 4. The germline CDR1 and CDR2 sequences are WSHSY and SAAADI. The CDR3 runs to 13 residues. Written as DNA, the CDR3 is TGCGCCAGCCAAGCGGGAGGGCTCTACGAGCAGTACTTC. Amino acid sequence: CASQAGGLYEQYF.

The V call is TRBV5-1, the J call TRBJ2-7; possible D gene TRBD2, 5 bases. Germline CDR1 SGHRS, CDR2 YFSETQ. This CDR3 spans 16 amino acids. Deletions cut 0 bases from V and 5 bases from J, with 18 bases between. CDR3 loop: CASSLESRGTSDEQYF. The DNA for the CDR3 is TGCGCCAGCAGCTTGGAGTCTCGGGGTACCAGTGACGAGCAGTACTTC.

The rearrangement uses TRBV5-4 and TRBJ1-2; D is uncertain. CDR3 length: 15 amino acids. Trimming removed 0 bases at V and 1 base at J, with 10 bases between. Germline CDR1 is SGHNT and CDR2 is YYREEE (reference sequence). CDR3 residues: CASSLVTEDNYGYTF. Written as DNA, the CDR3 is TGTGCCAGCAGCTTGGTAACAGAAGATAACTATGGCTACACCTTC.

The V call is TRBV6-5, the J call TRBJ2-5; 13 bases are shared with TRBD2. Germline V gives CDR1 MNHEY, CDR2 SVGAGI. The CDR3 has 14 amino acids. Trimming removed 6 bases from V and 4 bases from J; junction bases left unmatched: 2. This CDR3 reads CASSRLAGGETQYF. The CDR3 DNA is TGTGCCAGCAGCCGACTAGCGGGAGGAGAGACCCAGTACTTC.

This clone was counted between two and nine times. The chain links TRBV5-6 to TRBJ2-5; no reliable D call. There are 13 residues in the CDR3. Germline CDR1 is SGHDT and CDR2 is YYEEEE. V was trimmed by 4 bases and J by 5 bases, leaving 12 bases between them. The CDR3 region is CASSLRGLETQYF. The CDR3 bases are TGTGCCAGCAGCCTCAGAGGATTGGAGACCCAGTACTTC.

J is TRBJ1-2 and V is TRBV28; D perhaps matches TRBD1 (5 bases). V lost 10 bases and J 3 bases, leaving 12 bases between the germline ends. From germline, CDR1 is MDHEN and CDR2 SYDVKM. The CDR3 contains 12 residues. CDR3 sequence reads: CATPDSHYGYTF. CDR3 sequence (DNA): TGTGCCACCCCCGACAGCCACTATGGCTACACCTTC.

This clone was found once. J is TRBJ2-2 and V is TRBV5-6, with 7 bases matching TRBD2. The V segment lost 0 bases and the J segment 5 bases; nucleotides outside the gene matches: 13. This CDR3 region has 18 residues. Germline values: CDR1 SGHDT, CDR2 YYEEEE. The CDR3 is CASSLALAPGGRTGELFF. The CDR3 region has the DNA TGTGCCAGCAGCTTGGCCCTCGCTCCGGGAGGAAGGACCGGGGAGCTGTTTTTT.

This clone was counted only a few times. Additional DNA sequences in this sample encode the identical CDR3. The CDR3 sequence: CASSPGNQPQHF. Here the CDR3 DNA reads TGTGCCAGCAGCCCGGGGAATCAGCCCCAGCATTTT. V and J are TRBV2 and TRBJ1-5; D is uncertain. Germline V gene lookup returns CDR1 SNHLY and CDR2 FYNNEI. This CDR3 region has 12 residues. Trimming took off 6 bases at V and 4 bases at J, with 7 bases between the two ends.

The chain employs TRBV5-4 and TRBJ2-7; D remains ambiguous. Germline CDR1 reads SGHNT; CDR2 reads YYREEE (reference sequence). Trimming pared 3 bases from V and 3 bases from J, leaving 13 bases between. The CDR3 covers 14 residues. In DNA, the CDR3 is TGTGCCAGCAGCTCTCCTCCTCCGGGCTACGAGCAGTACTTC. This gives the protein CASSSPPPGYEQYF. The full variable domain, in which reference TRBV5-4 and TRBJ2-7 provide the parts outside the CDR3, is ETGVTQSPTHLIKTRGQQVTLRCSSQSGHNTVSWYQQALGQGPQFIFQYYREEENGRGNFPPRFSGLQFPNYSSELNVNALELDDSALYLCASSSPPPGYEQYFGPGTRLTVT.

This clone occurred a few times. The genes are TRBV6-1 and TRBJ1-5; no clear D. Trimming took 3 bases from V and 0 from J, leaving 12 bases between them. Germline V gene data show CDR1 as MNHNS and CDR2 as SASEGT. The CDR3 totals 16 residues. This CDR3 is CASSDGSGYSNQPQHF. The CDR3 DNA is TGTGCCAGCAGTGATGGGTCAGGCTATAGCAATCAGCCCCAGCATTTT.

The V call is TRBV27, the J call TRBJ1-5, with a weak D call TRBD1 (6 bases). Trimming took 4 bases from V and 0 from J, leaving 10 bases between them. The CDR3 is 15 residues long. Germline V gene lookup returns CDR1 MNHEY and CDR2 SMNVEV (reference sequence). The CDR3 region has the DNA TGTGCCAGCAGTTGGACAGCATATAGCAATCAGCCCCAGCATTTT. Translating it yields CASSWTAYSNQPQHF.

The V call is TRBV6-6, the J call TRBJ2-1, with D tentatively TRBD2 (6 bases). V was trimmed by 8 bases and J by 0 bases, leaving 17 bases between them. Germline CDR1 reads MNHNY; CDR2 reads SVGAGI (reference sequence). The CDR3 covers 16 residues. The CDR3 loop reads CASCSGTGVSYNEQFF. CDR3 bases: TGTGCCAGCTGCTCCGGGACGGGGGTCTCCTACAATGAGCAGTTCTTC.

The J gene is TRBJ1-5, the V gene TRBV2, with D possibly being TRBD1 (5 bases). Trimming cost V 6 bases and J 4 bases, with 10 bases left between them. The CDR3 sequence is 13 residues long. CDR1 and CDR2 from the germline V gene are SNHLY and FYNNEI. The CDR3 is CASRGLGNQPQHF. CDR3 DNA: TGTGCCAGCAGGGGGCTCGGAAATCAGCCCCAGCATTTT.

The V and J genes are TRBV5-6 and TRBJ2-1; 13 positions match TRBD2. The CDR3 is 15 residues long. Trimming removed 4 bases from V and 12 bases from J; junction bases left unmatched: 10. Germline values: CDR1 SGHDT, CDR2 YYEEEE. The CDR3 DNA is TGTGCCAGCAGCATAACGGGACTAGCGGGATATTGGCAGTTCTTC. Encoded protein: CASSITGLAGYWQFF.

The chain carries TRBV18 and TRBJ2-7; D might be TRBD1 (5 bases). Per germline, CDR1 KGHSH and CDR2 LQKENI. Trimming removed 3 bases at V and 0 bases at J, with 9 bases between. The CDR3 consists of 14 residues. The chain's CDR3 is CASSPEQVSYEQYF. CDR3 DNA: TGTGCCAGCTCACCTGAACAGGTCTCCTACGAGCAGTACTTC.